This record concerns one TCR beta chain sequence. The sample belongs to a study of blood T cell repertoires in COVID-19. About the study: Acute and convalescent COVID-19 samples came from the United States, Italy and Spain.

The junction had 1 base not matched to a gene; V was cut back by 3 bases and J by 3 bases. This CDR3 spans 13 amino acids. The germline V gene has CDR1 SGHDT and CDR2 YYEEEE. The assay was immunoSEQ multiplex PCR, and TCRdb's table has in-frame clones only and misses some. The sample records around 130,000 clones, 65% to 90% being singletons. The chain joins TRBV5-6 to TRBJ2-7; 9 bases map to TRBD1. The sample was peripheral blood. This receptor was identified in a human donor in a cohort sampled during active COVID-19. CDR3 loop: CASSSDRGYEQYF. DNA for the CDR3: TGTGCCAGCAGCTCGGACAGGGGCTACGAGCAGTACTTC. Supplemented by reference TRBV5-6 and TRBJ2-7, the full variable domain reads DAGVTQSPTHLIKTRGQQVTLRCSPKSGHDTVSWYQQALGQGPQFIFQYYEEEERQRGNFPDRFSGHQFPNYSSELNVNALLLGDSALYLCASSSDRGYEQYFGPGTRLTVT.